The source of this TCR beta chain is a study of Graves' ophthalmopathy and Graves' hyperthyroidism. In this sample, this clonotype turned up a few times. TCR beta CDR3 regions were amplified from RNA transcripts. Investigators did first-round RT-PCR with HTBI primers, then second-round multiplex PCR. TCRdb used MiXCR to reprocess the multiplex PCR reads, holding one entry per CDR3 protein. The sample has over a million distinct CDR3 sequences, about two fifths seen once; the top ten hold around 10%. The germline V gene has CDR1 MNHEY and CDR2 SVGAGI. The CDR3 has 16 amino acids. Trimming pared 0 bases from V and 0 bases from J, leaving 9 bases between.

This rearrangement joins TRBV6-5 to TRBJ1-3; the D is unclear. Sequencing was performed on peripheral blood or thyroid tissue (not recorded which). The TCR was taken from an adult man with Graves' hyperthyroidism. The CDR3 loop is CASSYSGGTSGNTIYF. The CDR3 coding sequence is TGTGCCAGCAGTTACTCAGGCGGAACCTCTGGAAACACCATATATTTT.